This entry features one T cell receptor (beta chain) sequence. Looked up from germline, CDR1 is MNHEY and CDR2 is SVGAGI. J was trimmed by 1 base and V by 4 bases; bases with no gene match: 4. The CDR3 is 14 amino acids. In the authors' workflow: The assay estimated nucleated cells by amplifying reference gene primers. The assay was immunoSEQ multiplex PCR, and TCRdb's table has in-frame clones only and misses some. The DNA was the basis for D and trimming; V, J and clone size are from that table. The table records about 100,000 clones, over 80% of them present only once. This sample is drawn from a study of blood T cell repertoires in COVID-19. Study as a whole: Sites across the United States, Italy and Spain contributed samples from acute and convalescent COVID-19. PBMCs, B-cell-depleted T cells, or T cells were the source of the cDNA or gDNA that made up the material.

This TCR was recovered from a man between 45 and 60 years old with active or convalescent COVID-19. The sample comprised peripheral blood. The chain is built from TRBV6-5 and TRBJ2-7, with 7 bases lining up with TRBD1. CDR3 bases: TGTGCCAGCAGTTCCCCGGGACAGTCCTACGAGCAGTACTTC. This sequence encodes CASSSPGQSYEQYF.